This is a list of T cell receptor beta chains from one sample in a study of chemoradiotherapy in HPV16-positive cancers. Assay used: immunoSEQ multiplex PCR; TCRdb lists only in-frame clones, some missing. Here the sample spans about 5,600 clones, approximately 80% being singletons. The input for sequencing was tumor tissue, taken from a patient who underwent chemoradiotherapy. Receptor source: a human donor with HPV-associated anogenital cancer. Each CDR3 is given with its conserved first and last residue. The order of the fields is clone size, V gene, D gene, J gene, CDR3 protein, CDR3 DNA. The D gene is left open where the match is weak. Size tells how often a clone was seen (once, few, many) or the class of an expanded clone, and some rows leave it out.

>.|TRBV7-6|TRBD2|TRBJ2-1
CASSKTSGGYEQFF
TGTGCCAGCAGCAAGACTAGCGGGGGGTATGAGCAGTTCTTC
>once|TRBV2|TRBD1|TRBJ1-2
CASRETGGPDYGYTF
TGTGCCAGCAGGGAGACAGGGGGCCCGGACTATGGCTACACCTTC
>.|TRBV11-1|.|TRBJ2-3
CASSQNRGTTDTQYF
TGTGCCAGCAGCCAAAATAGAGGAACCACAGATACGCAGTATTTT
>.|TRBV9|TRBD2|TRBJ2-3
CASSHSGGATDTQYF
TGTGCCAGCAGTCATAGCGGGGGGGCCACAGATACGCAGTATTTT
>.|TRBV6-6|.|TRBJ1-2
CASSQEYGYTF
TGTGCCAGCAGTCAGGAGTATGGCTACACCTTC
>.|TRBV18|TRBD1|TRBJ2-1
CASSPFPGQGLNEQFF
TGTGCCAGCTCACCGTTTCCGGGACAGGGACTCAATGAGCAGTTCTTC
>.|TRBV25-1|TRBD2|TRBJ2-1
CASSEYGSGGPSYNEQFF
TGTGCCAGCAGTGAGTATGGTAGCGGGGGCCCCTCCTACAATGAGCAGTTCTTC
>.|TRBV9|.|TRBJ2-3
CASSPLAGFTDTQYF
TGTGCCAGCAGCCCCCTCGCGGGCTTCACAGATACGCAGTATTTT
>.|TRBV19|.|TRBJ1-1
CASLRGSDTEAFF
TGTGCCAGTCTCAGGGGATCGGACACTGAAGCTTTCTTT
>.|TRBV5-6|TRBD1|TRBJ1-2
CASSSQGDYGYTF
TGTGCCAGCAGCTCACAGGGGGACTATGGCTACACCTTC
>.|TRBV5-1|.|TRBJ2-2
CASSLEGATGELFF
TGCGCCAGCAGCTTGGAGGGAGCCACCGGGGAGCTGTTTTTT
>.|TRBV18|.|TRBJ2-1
CASSPPGAMNGYNEQFF
TGTGCCAGCTCACCACCTGGGGCGATGAATGGCTACAATGAGCAGTTCTTC
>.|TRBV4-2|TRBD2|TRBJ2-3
CASSQDLAGAGDTQYF
TGTGCCAGCAGCCAAGATCTAGCGGGGGCGGGAGATACGCAGTATTTT
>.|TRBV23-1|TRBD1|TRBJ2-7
CASSRDRLKEQYF
TGCGCCAGCAGCCGGGACAGGCTAAAGGAGCAGTACTTC
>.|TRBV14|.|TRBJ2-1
CASSQGGGGKNEQFF
TGTGCCAGCAGCCAAGGGGGTGGGGGGAAGAATGAGCAGTTCTTC
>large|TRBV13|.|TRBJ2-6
CASSFRTGANVLTF
TGTGCCAGCAGCTTTCGCACGGGGGCCAACGTCCTGACTTTC
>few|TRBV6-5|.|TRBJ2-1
CASSYSTPEQFF
TGTGCCAGCAGTTACTCTACGCCAGAGCAGTTCTTC
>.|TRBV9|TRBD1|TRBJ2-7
CASSVGGQDEQYF
TGTGCCAGCAGCGTAGGAGGACAGGACGAGCAGTACTTC
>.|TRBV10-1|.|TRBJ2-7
CASSESRGAAYEQYF
TGCGCCAGCAGTGAGTCAAGGGGGGCCGCCTACGAGCAGTACTTC
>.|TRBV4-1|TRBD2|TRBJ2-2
CASRPTSGARSNTGELFF
TGCGCCAGCAGACCGACTAGCGGGGCCCGATCGAACACCGGGGAGCTGTTTTTT
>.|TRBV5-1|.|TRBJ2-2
CASTLIIGGGELFF
TGCGCCAGCACCCTCATTATAGGAGGGGGGGAGCTGTTTTTT
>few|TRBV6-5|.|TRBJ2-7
CASRRGGYEQYF
TGTGCCAGCAGAAGAGGCGGCTACGAGCAGTACTTC
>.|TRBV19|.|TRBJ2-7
CASSKRPKRYEQYF
TGTGCCAGTAGTAAACGGCCGAAAAGGTACGAGCAGTACTTC
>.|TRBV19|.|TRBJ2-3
CASSIWGGAADTQYF
TGTGCCAGTAGTATCTGGGGGGGGGCAGCAGATACGCAGTATTTT
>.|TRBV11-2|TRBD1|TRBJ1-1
CASSLGRTGGISEAFF
TGTGCCAGCAGCTTAGGGAGGACAGGGGGCATTTCTGAAGCTTTCTTT
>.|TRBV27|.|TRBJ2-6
CASSLGGTGANVLTF
TGTGCCAGCAGTTTAGGAGGAACTGGGGCCAACGTCCTGACTTTC
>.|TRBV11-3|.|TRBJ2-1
CASSLGGRGLYNEQFF
TGTGCCAGCAGCTTAGGCGGGCGGGGGCTTTACAATGAGCAGTTCTTC
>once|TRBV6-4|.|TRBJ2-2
CASSKGTGSDTGELFF
TGTGCCAGCAGTAAAGGGACCGGCTCGGACACCGGGGAGCTGTTTTTT
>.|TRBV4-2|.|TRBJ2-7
CASSQEDGRGEQYF
TGTGCCAGCAGCCAAGAAGACGGGCGGGGCGAGCAGTACTTC
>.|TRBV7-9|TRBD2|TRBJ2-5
CASSHTSGGARETQYF
TGTGCCAGCAGCCACACTAGCGGGGGGGCCAGAGAGACCCAGTACTTC
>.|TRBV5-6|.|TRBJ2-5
CASSFDTGLKETQYF
TGTGCCAGCAGCTTCGATACCGGACTGAAAGAGACCCAGTACTTC
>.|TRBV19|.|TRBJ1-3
CASSTQGSSGNTIYF
TGTGCCAGTAGTACCCAGGGTTCCTCTGGAAACACCATATATTTT
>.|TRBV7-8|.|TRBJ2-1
CASSWDLNEQFF
TGTGCCAGCAGCTGGGACCTCAATGAGCAGTTCTTC
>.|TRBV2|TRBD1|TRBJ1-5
CASSRDRGLQPQHF
TGTGCCAGCTCCCGGGACAGGGGGCTTCAGCCCCAGCATTTT
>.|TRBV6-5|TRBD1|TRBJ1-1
CASSYDRANTEAFF
TGTGCCAGCAGTTACGACAGGGCAAACACTGAAGCTTTCTTT
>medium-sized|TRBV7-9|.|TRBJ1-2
CASSSDGYYGYTF
TGTGCCAGCAGCTCAGACGGTTACTATGGCTACACCTTC
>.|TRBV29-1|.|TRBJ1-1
CSGGRENTEAFF
TGCAGCGGTGGCAGGGAGAACACTGAAGCTTTCTTT
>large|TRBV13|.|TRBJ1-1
CASSLGIGSTEAFF
TGTGCCAGCAGCTTAGGCATAGGGAGCACTGAAGCTTTCTTT
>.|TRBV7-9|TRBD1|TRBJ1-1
CASSLGDRGLYTEAFF
TGTGCCAGCAGCTTGGGGGACAGGGGGCTGTACACTGAAGCTTTCTTT
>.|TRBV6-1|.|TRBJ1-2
CASSEGLGRSYGYTF
TGTGCCAGCAGTGAAGGATTGGGGAGAAGTTATGGCTACACCTTC
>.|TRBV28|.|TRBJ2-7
CASSLLTGDIAYEQYF
TGTGCCAGCTCCCTCCTGACAGGCGATATAGCCTACGAGCAGTACTTC
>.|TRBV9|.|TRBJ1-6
CASSPLGTRSSYNSPLHF
TGTGCCAGCAGCCCCCTAGGCACCCGGAGCTCCTATAATTCACCCCTCCACTTT
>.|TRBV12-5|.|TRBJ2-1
CASGLVPNLDEQFF
TGTGCTAGTGGTTTGGTACCAAACTTGGATGAGCAGTTCTTC
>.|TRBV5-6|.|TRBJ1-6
CASSLVRGARNSPLHF
TGTGCCAGCAGCTTGGTCAGGGGCGCGCGGAATTCACCCCTCCACTTT
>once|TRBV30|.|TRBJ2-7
CAWSVGRGPYEQYF
TGTGCCTGGAGTGTTGGGCGGGGACCCTACGAGCAGTACTTC
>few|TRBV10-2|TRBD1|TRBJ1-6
CASSDQFAGQINSPLHF
TGCGCCAGCAGTGACCAATTTGCGGGACAGATTAATTCACCCCTCCACTTT
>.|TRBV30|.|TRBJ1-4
CAWSVKGGREKLFF
TGTGCCTGGAGTGTGAAGGGGGGGAGAGAAAAACTGTTTTTT
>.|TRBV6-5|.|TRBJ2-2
CASSRDDNTGELFF
TGTGCCAGCAGTCGAGACGATAACACCGGGGAGCTGTTTTTT
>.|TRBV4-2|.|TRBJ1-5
CASSWENQPQHF
TGTGCCAGCAGCTGGGAGAATCAGCCCCAGCATTTT
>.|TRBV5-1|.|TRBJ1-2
CASSLPGAQSNYGYTF
TGCGCCAGCAGCTTGCCAGGGGCGCAATCCAACTATGGCTACACCTTC
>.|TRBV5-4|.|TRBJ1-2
CASSLGGEGVGYTF
TGTGCCAGCAGCTTGGGAGGCGAGGGTGTTGGCTACACCTTC
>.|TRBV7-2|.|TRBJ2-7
CASSFPGRGAEQYF
TGTGCCAGCAGCTTCCCGGGTCGAGGGGCCGAGCAGTACTTC
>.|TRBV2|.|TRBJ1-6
CASSAPADSYNSPLHF
TGTGCCAGCAGCGCCCCAGCAGACTCCTATAATTCACCCCTCCACTTT
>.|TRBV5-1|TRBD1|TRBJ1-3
CASSLELQDRASGNTIYF
TGCGCCAGCAGCTTGGAGCTTCAGGACAGGGCTTCTGGAAACACCATATATTTT
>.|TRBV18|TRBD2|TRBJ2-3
CASSPVAGASTDTQYF
TGTGCCAGCTCACCCGTAGCGGGGGCCAGCACAGATACGCAGTATTTT